Below are 23 T cell receptor beta chains sequenced from a single sample in a study of blood T cell repertoires in COVID-19. Here immunoSEQ multiplex PCR was the method, and the copy in TCRdb shows in-frame clones only, minus some. This table has a few hundred thousand clones, 88% appearing once. Material for sequencing was peripheral blood. Receptors originate from a man aged 55 to 70 who had recovered from COVID-19.

This chain links TRBV5-4 with TRBJ2-3, with D uncertain. Germline V gene data show CDR1 as SGHNT and CDR2 as YYREEE (reference sequence). V was shortened by 0 bases and J by 0 bases, with 17 bases between the two germline ends. There are 18 residues in the CDR3. CDR3 sequence (DNA): TGTGCCAGCAGCTTGGGACTCCCAATCCACGCTAGCACAGATACGCAGTATTTT. This encodes CASSLGLPIHASTDTQYF.

This clone was seen a handful of times. This chain joins TRBV3-1 (or the pseudogene TRBV3-2) and TRBJ2-2; D might be TRBD1 (6 bases). The CDR3 is 16 residues long. Trimming removed 1 base from V and 1 base from J, with 10 bases in between. Germline V CDR1 and CDR2: LGHDT, YNNKEL (reference sequence). The chain's CDR3 is CASSQGGRRNTGELFF. In DNA form, the CDR3 reads TGTGCCAGCAGCCAAGGGGGGCGGAGGAACACCGGGGAGCTGTTTTTT.

This chain uses TRBV6-4 with TRBJ1-2; 8 bases agree with TRBD1. This CDR3 region has 17 residues. Trimming removed 3 bases from V and 8 bases from J; junction bases left unmatched: 17. CDR1 and CDR2 (germline): MRHNA, SNTAGT. CDR3 in amino acids: CASSEDARGLGLGGYTF. DNA of the CDR3: TGTGCCAGCAGTGAAGATGCCAGGGGGCTTGGCCTAGGAGGCTACACCTTC.

The chain combines TRBV3-1 (or the pseudogene TRBV3-2) with TRBJ2-5; D not certain. The CDR3 spans 14 residues. Trimming removed 5 bases at V and 3 bases at J, with 13 bases between. CDR1 is LGHDT and CDR2 is YNNKEL in the germline V gene (reference sequence). This CDR3 is CASSGLGREETQYF. CDR3 nucleotides: TGTGCCAGCAGCGGATTGGGCAGAGAAGAGACCCAGTACTTC.

In this sample, this clone turned up once. J is TRBJ1-2 and V is TRBV7-9, with a weak D call TRBD1 (6 bases). The CDR3 has 14 residues. In germline, CDR1 is SEHNR, CDR2 FQNEAQ (reference sequence). V lost 4 bases and J lost 4, with 13 bases in between. The CDR3 nucleotides read TGTGCCAGCAGCTCGACAGGATTTTTCTATGGCTACACCTTC. Its protein product is CASSSTGFFYGYTF.

The gene calls are TRBV18 and TRBJ2-1, with 7 positions matching TRBD1. The CDR3 is made up of 16 amino acids. The germline gives CDR1 KGHSH, CDR2 LQKENI. V shed 0 bases and J 4 bases; nucleotides not matched to a gene: 6. The CDR3 region has the DNA TGTGCCAGCTCACCACCGAGTAGGGGGCGATACAATGAGCAGTTCTTC. Protein: CASSPPSRGRYNEQFF.

The gene calls are TRBV6-5 and TRBJ2-5, with D unclear. The CDR3 sequence is 15 residues long. Per germline, CDR1 MNHEY and CDR2 SVGAGI. Trimming pared 0 bases from V and 2 bases from J, leaving 10 bases between. CDR3 DNA sequence: TGTGCCAGCAGTTACTCGAAAATACTACAAGAGACCCAGTACTTC. This sequence encodes CASSYSKILQETQYF.

The sample holds one count of this clone. The CDR3 spells CASSPGSGETQYF. The CDR3 DNA reads as TGTGCCAGCAGCCCAGGGTCCGGAGAGACCCAGTACTTC. This rearrangement joins TRBV6-5 to TRBJ2-5; weak D call: TRBD1 (5 bases). CDR3 length: 13 amino acids. Trimming removed 6 bases from V and 4 bases from J, with 12 bases in between. CDR1 is MNHEY, CDR2 SVGAGI, per germline.

This chain joins TRBV7-2 and TRBJ1-5; 9 positions match TRBD1. V was clipped by 4 bases and J by 6 bases; unmatched bases: 10. Germline V gene sequence: CDR1 SGHTA, CDR2 FQGNSA. The CDR3 runs to 16 residues. The CDR3 DNA is TGTGCCAGCAGCTCCACTACAGGGGGCGGGGGTCAGCCCCAGCATTTT. It codes for CASSSTTGGGGQPQHF.

V is TRBV7-2 and J is TRBJ2-3; no reliable D call. The CDR3 totals 17 residues. CDR1 and CDR2 from the germline V gene are SGHTA and FQGNSA. V shed 2 bases and J shed 4 bases, with 19 bases lying between them. CDR3 sequence (DNA): TGTGCCAGCAGCTTACCCGGGTCTCCCCCAGAATCAGATACGCAGTATTTT. Protein product: CASSLPGSPPESDTQYF.

This chain uses TRBV7-8 with TRBJ1-4; the match to TRBD1 covers 8 bases. The CDR3 totals 15 residues. The V gene's germline CDR1 is SGHVS and CDR2 FQNEAQ. The V gene end was trimmed by 4 bases and the J gene end by 10 bases; junction bases not matched to a gene: 11. CDR3 nucleotide sequence: TGTGCCAGCAGCTCTACCGGACAGGGCTCGGGAAAACTGTTTTTT. Amino acids: CASSSTGQGSGKLFF.

This clone was recorded only once. The chain recombines TRBV7-8 with TRBJ1-1, with TRBD1 matching 7 bases. The germline V gene has CDR1 SGHVS and CDR2 FQNEAQ. CDR3 length: 14 residues. The V segment lost 1 base and the J segment 6 bases; nucleotides outside the gene matches: 5. CDR3 sequence: CASSLVGTAPEAFF. CDR3 DNA sequence: TGTGCCAGCAGCTTAGTCGGGACAGCCCCTGAAGCTTTCTTT.

The rearrangement joins TRBV19 to TRBJ1-6; D possibly corresponds to TRBD1 (5 bases). This CDR3 contains 14 residues. The germline gives CDR1 LNHDA, CDR2 SQIVND (reference sequence). With 7 bases removed from V and 10 bases from J, the gap between germline ends came to 17 bases. The CDR3: CASKGQGVASPLHF. As DNA, the CDR3 is TGTGCCAGTAAAGGGCAAGGGGTAGCCTCACCCCTCCACTTT.

The V call is TRBV10-2, the J call TRBJ1-5; D call uncertain. The germline CDR1 and CDR2 sequences are WSHSY and SAAADI. The germline V and J ends were trimmed by 2 bases and 9 bases, with 8 bases remaining between them. The CDR3 sequence is 12 residues long. The CDR3 bases are TGCGCCAGCAGTGAGCGGAGTCGGCCCCAGCATTTT. Translating gives CASSERSRPQHF.

The chain joins TRBV4-2 to TRBJ2-1; 8 bases line up with TRBD2. After removal of 0 bases from V and 3 bases from J, the junction contained 7 bases not matched to a gene. The CDR3 has 17 residues. Germline V gene data show CDR1 as LGHNA and CDR2 as YNFKEQ. The CDR3 DNA sequence: TGTGCCAGCAGCCAAGAGGGTGCGGGGGGTTACTACAATGAGCAGTTCTTC. It yields the protein CASSQEGAGGYYNEQFF.

This clone was detected a few times. The V and J genes are TRBV4-2 and TRBJ2-3; 9 bases match TRBD1. Trimming at V came to 1 base and at J to 6 bases, leaving 8 bases not matched to a gene. The CDR3 spans 16 residues. Germline V gene sequence: CDR1 LGHNA, CDR2 YNFKEQ. The CDR3 DNA reads TGTGCCAGCAGCCAAGTAAGGCCGGGGACAGGGGATACGCAGTATTTT. This gives the protein CASSQVRPGTGDTQYF.

The chain links TRBV5-4 to TRBJ1-2; D unresolved. Germline V lookup: CDR1 SGHNT, CDR2 YYREEE (reference sequence). CDR3 length: 11 amino acids. V lost 3 bases to trimming and J lost 7 bases, with 7 bases between them. CDR3 nucleotides: TGTGCCAGCAGCTCCCCCGGTGGCTACACCTTC. Amino acids: CASSSPGGYTF.

The chain carries TRBV5-1 and TRBJ2-1, with D unclear. The CDR3 loop spans 12 amino acids. Between the trimmed V and J ends, which lost 4 bases and 8 bases, there was a span of 10 bases. CDR1 and CDR2 from the germline V gene are SGHRS and YFSETQ. CDR3 sequence (DNA): TGCGCCAGCAGCGCCGACTTATATGAGCAGTTCTTC. This codes for CASSADLYEQFF.

The chain carries TRBV5-6 and TRBJ2-2; 10 bases are a match to TRBD1. With 5 bases clipped from V and 7 bases from J, the junction kept 8 bases outside the gene matches. Germline values: CDR1 SGHDT, CDR2 YYEEEE. The CDR3 covers 15 residues. The CDR3 DNA is TGTGCCAGCAGGGGGCCGGGACAGGGGTTCGGGGAGCTGTTTTTT. It translates to CASRGPGQGFGELFF.

The J gene is TRBJ2-6, the V gene TRBV15, with 8 nucleotides matching TRBD1. Germline V CDR1 and CDR2: LNHNV, YYDKDF (reference sequence). Germline trimming cut 0 bases from V and 4 bases from J; bases unmatched to any gene: 5. This CDR3 contains 17 residues. The CDR3 protein is CATSRDLTGVGANVLTF. The DNA of the CDR3 is TGTGCCACCAGCAGAGATTTGACAGGGGTCGGGGCCAACGTCCTGACTTTC.

The chain uses TRBV10-3 and TRBJ2-7; 8 nucleotides line up with TRBD1. CDR1 ENHRY and CDR2 SYGVKD come from the germline V gene. Trimming cost V 6 bases and J 5 bases; bases outside gene matches: 6. This CDR3 region has 13 residues. The CDR3 nucleotides are TGTGCCATCAGCGCCGGGACAGGAGACGAGCAGTACTTC. Encoded protein: CAISAGTGDEQYF.

The chain joins TRBV5-6 to TRBJ2-7, with TRBD2 as a possible D gene (7 bases). The CDR3 spans 15 residues. Germline CDR1 SGHDT, CDR2 YYEEEE. Trimming left V 5 bases short and J 3 bases short, with 18 bases between. The CDR3 nucleotides read TGTGCCAGCAGGGGGGGGCGGGAATGGATCTACGAGCAGTACTTC. As protein: CASRGGREWIYEQYF.

The V and J genes are TRBV7-9 and TRBJ2-7; TRBD1 agrees at 7 bases. V shed 4 bases and J 4 bases; nucleotides not matched to a gene: 10. Germline V gives CDR1 SEHNR, CDR2 FQNEAQ (reference sequence). CDR3 size: 15 residues. The CDR3 is CASSSNPGQKYEQYF. The CDR3 DNA sequence: TGTGCCAGCAGCTCAAATCCGGGACAGAAATACGAGCAGTACTTC.